One sample yielded the 9 T cell receptor beta chains listed below, sequenced in a study of control samples from healthy donors and cancer patients. The assay was immunoSEQ multiplex PCR, and TCRdb's table has in-frame clones only and misses some. The repertoire holds around 100,000 clones, with about 90% as singletons. The material sequenced was blood. Every receptor here comes from a woman aged 50 to 60 in good health.

The V call is TRBV30, the J call TRBJ2-2; TRBD2 might be the D (6 bases). This CDR3 is built from 16 residues. Trimming shortened V by 2 bases and J by 8 bases, and 21 bases separated the two germline ends. Germline V gene sequence: CDR1 GTSNPN, CDR2 SVGIG (reference sequence). The CDR3 loop is CAWSPPIGGWGGELFF. The CDR3 nucleotides read TGTGCCTGGAGTCCTCCCATCGGGGGATGGGGGGGGGAGCTGTTTTTT.

The rearrangement links TRBV18 to TRBJ2-3, with D possibly being TRBD2 (5 bases). V was trimmed by 6 bases and J by 3 bases, leaving 13 bases between them. The CDR3 is 14 residues long. In germline, CDR1 is KGHSH, CDR2 LQKENI. Here the CDR3 reads CASSARGVTDTQYF. The CDR3, as DNA: TGTGCCAGCTCCGCCCGGGGTGTAACAGATACGCAGTATTTT.

V and J are TRBV19 and TRBJ2-2; 9 bases align to TRBD1. The CDR3 extends over 17 amino acids. V shed 8 bases, J shed 5 bases, and the junction held 15 bases outside the gene matches. CDR1 is LNHDA and CDR2 is SQIVND in the germline V gene (reference sequence). DNA for the CDR3: TGTGCCAGTCACGTGGGACAGGGACGAACGGGTACCGGGGAGCTGTTTTTT. It yields the protein CASHVGQGRTGTGELFF.

J is TRBJ2-7 and V is TRBV19; D not resolved. This CDR3 spans 13 amino acids. The ends were cut back, 3 bases at V and 2 bases at J, with 8 bases in the middle. Germline CDR1 and CDR2: LNHDA and SQIVND (reference sequence). CDR3 DNA: TGTGCCAGTAGTATGGGGTGGACCTACGAGCAGTACTTC. Protein product: CASSMGWTYEQYF.

The genes are TRBV7-9 and TRBJ2-2, with 12 bases fitting TRBD2. The CDR3 covers 16 residues. The J segment lost 3 bases and the V segment lost 4 bases, leaving 3 bases of the junction unmatched. CDR1 and CDR2 from the germline V gene are SEHNR and FQNEAQ (reference sequence). The CDR3, as DNA: TGTGCCAGCAGCTCTTGGACTAGCGGGGACACCGGGGAGCTGTTTTTT. Its protein is CASSSWTSGDTGELFF. Full variable domain (rest looked up from reference TRBV7-9 and TRBJ2-2): DTGVSQNPRHKITKRGQNVTFRCDPISEHNRLYWYRQTLGQGPEFLTYFQNEAQLEKSRLLSDRFSAERPKGSFSTLEIQRTEQGDSAMYLCASSSWTSGDTGELFFGEGSRLTVL.

This clone was detected only once. This sequence joins TRBV2 and TRBJ2-3; a possible D gene is TRBD1 (5 bases). The CDR3 spans 14 residues. V shed 9 bases and J shed 1 base, with 14 bases lying between them. Germline CDR1 reads SNHLY; CDR2 reads FYNNEI. This chain's CDR3 is CARTATLGTDTQYF. The CDR3, as DNA: TGTGCCAGGACAGCGACGCTAGGCACAGATACGCAGTATTTT.

The rearrangement joins TRBV7-2 to TRBJ1-2, with TRBD1 identical over 8 bases. Germline CDR1 SGHTA, CDR2 FQGNSA. V shed 5 bases, J shed 8 bases, and the junction held 13 bases outside the gene matches. CDR3 size: 15 residues. Here the CDR3 reads CASSIGVRDRPGYTF. The CDR3 DNA reads as TGTGCCAGCAGCATAGGGGTCCGGGACAGGCCCGGCTACACCTTC. Variable domain in full (rest from reference TRBV7-2 and TRBJ1-2): GAGVSQSPSNKVTEKGKDVELRCDPISGHTALYWYRQSLGQGLEFLIYFQGNSAPDKSGLPSDRFSAERTGGSVSTLTIQRTQQEDSAVYLCASSIGVRDRPGYTFGSGTRLTVV.

This clone has a handful of counts. V and J are TRBV12-5 and TRBJ1-5; 11 nucleotides agree with TRBD1. J was trimmed by 4 bases and V by 0 bases; bases with no gene match: 5. The CDR3 is made up of 17 amino acids. The germline V gene encodes CDR1 LGHNT and CDR2 FRNRAP. DNA for the CDR3: TGTGCTAGTGGTTTGGTATGGGGACAGGGGGGGAATCAGCCCCAGCATTTT. Translating gives CASGLVWGQGGNQPQHF.

The chain recombines TRBV7-9 with TRBJ1-5; 7 bases are a match to TRBD1. Unmatched junction bases numbered 4, after V lost 5 bases and J lost 6 bases. Germline loops: CDR1 SEHNR, CDR2 FQNEAQ (reference sequence). The CDR3 length is 13 residues. The CDR3 sequence is CASSRQGGQPQHF. The CDR3 coding sequence is TGTGCCAGCAGCCGCCAGGGGGGTCAGCCCCAGCATTTT. Complete variable domain (other parts from reference TRBV7-9 and TRBJ1-5): DTGVSQNPRHKITKRGQNVTFRCDPISEHNRLYWYRQTLGQGPEFLTYFQNEAQLEKSRLLSDRFSAERPKGSFSTLEIQRTEQGDSAMYLCASSRQGGQPQHFGDGTRLSIL.